This T cell receptor beta chain was recovered during a study of shared clonotypes between healthy human individuals. On the study more broadly: Per-donor plates numbered three CD4 naive, three CD4 memory, two CD8 naive and one CD8 memory. Study findings and constraints: A small donor pool kept down the genetic and exposure-history diversity that was represented. Clonotype sharing across donors was expected to vary with sequencing depth.

V lost 0 bases, J lost 4 bases, and 10 bases lay in between. The CDR3 is 14 residues long. Germline V gene lookup returns CDR1 SGHRS and CDR2 YFSETQ. The authors ran the assay at deep level. Assay: immunoSEQ multiplex PCR; the TCRdb copy retains only in-frame clones and omits some. The sample lists about 1 million clones; approximately 72% were seen once. Turning to this clone: The antigen is undetermined.

The V gene is TRBV5-1, the J gene TRBJ1-2, with D tentatively TRBD1 (5 bases). Material: memory CD4+ T cells sorted from blood. Subset: CD45RA-negative fraction. The TCR sequence derives from a man younger than 30 in good health. CDR3 sequence reads: CASSLEEGLYGYTF. CDR3 DNA: TGCGCCAGCAGCTTGGAAGAGGGACTCTATGGCTACACCTTC.